The rows below give T cell receptor beta chains drawn from one sample of a study of regulatory T cells in long-lasting Graves disease. TCRdb reprocessed the multiplex PCR reads via MiXCR and lists one record per CDR3 protein. The sample contains fewer than 500,000 distinct CDR3 sequences, around 15% of which appear only once. Another study also made use of these data, one on T cells in Graves' hyperthyroidism and ophthalmopathy.

The specimen was peripheral blood mononuclear cells (PBMCs), collected at new diagnosis, from a patient treated with antithyroid drugs. These receptors were taken from a man aged 40-49 years with Graves disease. The CDR3 runs from the conserved cysteine through the conserved F or W. The order of the fields is J gene, V gene, clone size, D gene, CDR3 DNA, CDR3 protein. D genes are given only for firm matches. Clone size, where shown, is once, few, many, or a class for clones that have expanded.

J: TRBJ2-3
V: TRBV10-3
size: many
D: TRBD2
DNA: TGTGCCATCAGAACTAGCGGGAGCTCCGCAGATACGCAGTATTTT
CDR3: CAIRTSGSSADTQYF

J: TRBJ2-7
V: TRBV28
size: many
D: TRBD2
DNA: TGTGCCAGCAGTTTAGGCCCTAGCGGGGTCTACGAGCAGTACTTC
CDR3: CASSLGPSGVYEQYF

J: TRBJ1-1
V: TRBV19
size: .
D: TRBD1
DNA: TGTGCCAGTCGAGACAGACAGGGGAGGACTGAAGCTTTCTTT
CDR3: CASRDRQGRTEAFF

J: TRBJ2-5
V: TRBV7-8
size: .
D: TRBD2
DNA: TGTGCCAGCAGCTTAATGGTCCGGGGAGCGGGGGCTGGGGAGACCCAGTACTTC
CDR3: CASSLMVRGAGAGETQYF

J: TRBJ1-5
V: TRBV19
size: .
D: TRBD1
DNA: TGTGCCAGTAGTATTGTTCTGGACAGGGGATCGGGACAGCCCCAGCATTTT
CDR3: CASSIVLDRGSGQPQHF

J: TRBJ2-7
V: TRBV7-9
size: .
D: TRBD2
DNA: TGTGCCAGCAGCCCCCCACTAGCGGGTAAATACGAGCAGTACTTC
CDR3: CASSPPLAGKYEQYF

J: TRBJ2-1
V: TRBV7-9
size: few
D: .
DNA: TGTGCCAGCAGCTTAGCGAGGAGGGACTCCTACAATGAGCAGTTCTTC
CDR3: CASSLARRDSYNEQFF

J: TRBJ2-7
V: TRBV9
size: many
D: TRBD2
DNA: TGTGCCAGCAGCCCCCGACTAGCGGGAGGTACCTACGAGCAGTACTTC
CDR3: CASSPRLAGGTYEQYF

J: TRBJ1-1
V: TRBV5-1
size: many
D: .
DNA: TGCGCCAGCAGCTTGAACGGCGATCGAGGAACTGAAGCTTTCTTT
CDR3: CASSLNGDRGTEAFF

J: TRBJ2-5
V: TRBV10-3
size: many
D: .
DNA: TGTGCCATCAGTGGGGGGCGAGAGACCCAGTACTTC
CDR3: CAISGGRETQYF

J: TRBJ1-3
V: TRBV5-1
size: .
D: .
DNA: TGCGCCAGCACTTCCGGAAACACCATATATTTT
CDR3: CASTSGNTIYF

J: TRBJ2-1
V: TRBV14
size: few
D: .
DNA: TGTGCCAGCAGCCAAGTATGGGGGAATGAGCAGTTCTTC
CDR3: CASSQVWGNEQFF

J: TRBJ1-1
V: TRBV6-5
size: many
D: .
DNA: TGTGCCAGCAGTTACGGCCACACTGAAGCTTTCTTT
CDR3: CASSYGHTEAFF

J: TRBJ1-5
V: TRBV7-2
size: many
D: .
DNA: TGTGCCAGCAGCTCCGGGAGGGTTAGCAATCAGCCCCAGCATTTT
CDR3: CASSSGRVSNQPQHF

J: TRBJ2-6
V: TRBV28
size: many
D: .
DNA: TGTGCCAGCAGACGCCCCAATTCTGGGGCCAACGTCCTGACTTTC
CDR3: CASRRPNSGANVLTF

J: TRBJ1-1
V: TRBV5-1
size: many
D: .
DNA: TGCGCCAGCAATAGGGCAGGAGACAACACTGAAGCTTTCTTT
CDR3: CASNRAGDNTEAFF

J: TRBJ2-7
V: TRBV27
size: many
D: .
DNA: TGTGCCAGCAGTTTATCGCGTAGAGGCTACGAGCAGTACTTC
CDR3: CASSLSRRGYEQYF

J: TRBJ2-7
V: TRBV19
size: .
D: .
DNA: TGTGCCAGTCGAGGCAAGAGCTCCTACGAGCAGTACTTC
CDR3: CASRGKSSYEQYF